This passage covers 3 T cell receptor beta chains from one sample sequenced in a study of early stage breast cancer tumors. Assay used: immunoSEQ multiplex PCR; TCRdb lists only in-frame clones, some missing. The table shows tens of thousands of clones, with just under 75% occurring only once. Sequences were obtained from blood. All receptors come from a person aged 40-50 years with breast cancer.

The chain is built from TRBV30 and TRBJ2-7; 10 bases line up with TRBD2. V was pared by 1 base and J by 3 bases, with 0 bases of the junction left unmatched. Germline V lookup: CDR1 GTSNPN, CDR2 SVGIG (reference sequence). The CDR3 loop spans 13 amino acids. This CDR3 reads CAWSGLAGYEQYF. CDR3 DNA sequence: TGTGCCTGGAGTGGACTAGCGGGCTACGAGCAGTACTTC.

This clone has just one count. This chain's CDR3 is CASSQGLSYNEQFF. As DNA, the CDR3 is TGCGCCAGCAGCCAAGGTCTTAGTTACAATGAGCAGTTCTTC. The chain uses TRBV4-3 and TRBJ2-1; D call uncertain. Germline V gene data show CDR1 as LGHNA and CDR2 as YSLEER. This CDR3 region has 14 residues. V gave up 1 base and J gave up 4 bases, with 8 bases separating them.

This chain uses TRBV4-1 with TRBJ2-5; D remains unclear. CDR1 and CDR2 (germline): MGHRA, YSYEKL. The CDR3 is made up of 14 amino acids. V lost 0 bases, J lost 1 base, and 6 bases lay in between. DNA for the CDR3: TGCGCCAGCAGCCAAGATGGATCCCAAGAGACCCAGTACTTC. The encoded protein is CASSQDGSQETQYF.